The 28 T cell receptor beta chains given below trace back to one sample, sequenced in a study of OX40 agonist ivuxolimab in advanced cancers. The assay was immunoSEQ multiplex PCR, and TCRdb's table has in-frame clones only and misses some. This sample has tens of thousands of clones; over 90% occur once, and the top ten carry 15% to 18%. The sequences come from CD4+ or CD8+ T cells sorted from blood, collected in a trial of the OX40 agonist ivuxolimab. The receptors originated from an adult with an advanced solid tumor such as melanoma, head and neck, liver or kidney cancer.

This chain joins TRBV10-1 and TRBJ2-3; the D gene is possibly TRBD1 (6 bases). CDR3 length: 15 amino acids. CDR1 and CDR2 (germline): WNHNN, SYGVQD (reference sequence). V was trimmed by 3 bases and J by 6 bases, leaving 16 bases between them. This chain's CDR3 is CASSDASRQADTQYF. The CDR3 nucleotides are TGCGCCAGCAGTGATGCTTCACGACAGGCGGATACGCAGTATTTT.

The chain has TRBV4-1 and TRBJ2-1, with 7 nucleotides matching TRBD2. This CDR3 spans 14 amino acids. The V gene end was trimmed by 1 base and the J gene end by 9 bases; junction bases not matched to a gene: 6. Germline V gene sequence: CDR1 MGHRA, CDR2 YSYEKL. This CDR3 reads CASSQAASGFEQFF. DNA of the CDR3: TGCGCCAGCAGCCAAGCTGCTAGCGGCTTTGAGCAGTTCTTC.

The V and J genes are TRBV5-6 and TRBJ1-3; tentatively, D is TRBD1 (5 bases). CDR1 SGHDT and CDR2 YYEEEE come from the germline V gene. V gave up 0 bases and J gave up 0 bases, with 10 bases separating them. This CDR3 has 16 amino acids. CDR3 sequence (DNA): TGTGCCAGCAGCTTGGACAGGCGCCGCTCTGGAAACACCATATATTTT. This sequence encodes CASSLDRRRSGNTIYF.

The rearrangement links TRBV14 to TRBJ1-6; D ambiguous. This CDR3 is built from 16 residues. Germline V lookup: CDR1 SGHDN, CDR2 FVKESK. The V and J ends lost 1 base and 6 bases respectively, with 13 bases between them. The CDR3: CASSQAGSQRNSPLHF. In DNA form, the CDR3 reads TGTGCCAGCAGCCAAGCTGGGAGTCAGCGTAATTCACCCCTCCACTTT.

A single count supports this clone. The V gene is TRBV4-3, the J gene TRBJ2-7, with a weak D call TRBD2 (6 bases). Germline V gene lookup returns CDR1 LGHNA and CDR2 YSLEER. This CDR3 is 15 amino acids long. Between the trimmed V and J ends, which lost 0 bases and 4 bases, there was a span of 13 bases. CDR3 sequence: CASSQESSGGYEQYF. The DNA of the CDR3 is TGCGCCAGCAGCCAAGAGAGTAGCGGTGGGTACGAGCAGTACTTC.

The chain's CDR3 is CASSLLLAGADTQYF. The CDR3 DNA reads as TGTGCCAGCAGCTTGTTACTAGCGGGGGCAGATACGCAGTATTTT. The rearrangement joins TRBV5-4 to TRBJ2-3; 11 positions agree with TRBD2. In germline, CDR1 is SGHNT, CDR2 YYREEE (reference sequence). The junction had 2 bases not matched to a gene; V was cut back by 1 base and J by 4 bases. This CDR3 region has 15 residues.

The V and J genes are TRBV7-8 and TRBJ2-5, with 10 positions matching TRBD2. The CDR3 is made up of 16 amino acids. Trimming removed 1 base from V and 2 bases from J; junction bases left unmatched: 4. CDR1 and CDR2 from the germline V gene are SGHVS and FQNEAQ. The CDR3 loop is CASSLEGLARQETQYF. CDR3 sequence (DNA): TGTGCCAGCAGCTTAGAGGGACTAGCGAGGCAAGAGACCCAGTACTTC.

The CDR3 bases are TGTGCCAGCAGTTACTTGAAGGCCGGGGAGTCATTCTTC. The encoded protein is CASSYLKAGESFF. This chain links TRBV6-5 with TRBJ2-1, with a tentative D call TRBD2 (5 bases). V was clipped by 1 base and J by 16 bases, with 17 bases between them. This CDR3 is built from 13 residues. CDR1 MNHEY and CDR2 SVGAGI come from the germline V gene.

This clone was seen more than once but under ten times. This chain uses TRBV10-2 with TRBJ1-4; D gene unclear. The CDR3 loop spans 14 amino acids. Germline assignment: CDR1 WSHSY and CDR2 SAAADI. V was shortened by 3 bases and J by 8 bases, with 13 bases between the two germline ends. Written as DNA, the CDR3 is TGCGCCAGCAGTGAAGGCCGAGGACTAGAAAAACTGTTTTTT. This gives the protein CASSEGRGLEKLFF.

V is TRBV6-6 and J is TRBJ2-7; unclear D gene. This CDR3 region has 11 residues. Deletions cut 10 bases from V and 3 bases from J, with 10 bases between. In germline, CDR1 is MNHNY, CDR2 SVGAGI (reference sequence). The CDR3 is CATSRNYEQYF. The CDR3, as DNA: TGTGCCACCTCGCGAAACTACGAGCAGTACTTC.

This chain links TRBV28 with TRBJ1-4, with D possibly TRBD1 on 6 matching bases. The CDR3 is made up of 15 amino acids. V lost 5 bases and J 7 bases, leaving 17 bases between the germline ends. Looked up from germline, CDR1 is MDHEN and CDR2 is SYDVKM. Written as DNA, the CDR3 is TGTGCCAGCAGTAGGTCCCGGGACATTCTTGAAAAACTGTTTTTT. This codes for CASSRSRDILEKLFF.

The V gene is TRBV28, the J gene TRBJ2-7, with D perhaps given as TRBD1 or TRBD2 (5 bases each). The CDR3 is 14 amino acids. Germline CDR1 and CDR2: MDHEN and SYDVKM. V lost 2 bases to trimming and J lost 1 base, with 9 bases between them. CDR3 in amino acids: CASSLQGGSYEQYF. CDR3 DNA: TGTGCCAGCAGTTTACAGGGCGGGTCCTACGAGCAGTACTTC.

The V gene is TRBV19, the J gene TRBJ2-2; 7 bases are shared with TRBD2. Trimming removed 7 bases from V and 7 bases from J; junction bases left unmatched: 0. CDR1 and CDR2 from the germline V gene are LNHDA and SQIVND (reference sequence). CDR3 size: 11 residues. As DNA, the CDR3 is TGTGCCAGTACGGGGGGCGGGGAGCTGTTTTTT. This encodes CASTGGGELFF.

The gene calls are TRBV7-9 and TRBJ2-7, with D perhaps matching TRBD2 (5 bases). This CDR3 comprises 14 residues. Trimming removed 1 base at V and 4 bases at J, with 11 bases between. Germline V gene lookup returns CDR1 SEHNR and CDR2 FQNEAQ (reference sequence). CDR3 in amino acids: CASSLVGGSYEQYF. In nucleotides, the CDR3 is TGTGCCAGCAGCTTAGTGGGTGGGAGTTACGAGCAGTACTTC.

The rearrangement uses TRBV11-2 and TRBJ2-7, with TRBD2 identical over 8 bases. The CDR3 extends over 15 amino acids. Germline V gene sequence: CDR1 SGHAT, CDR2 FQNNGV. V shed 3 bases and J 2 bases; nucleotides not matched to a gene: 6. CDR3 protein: CASSLFAGGAYEQYF. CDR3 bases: TGTGCCAGCAGCTTGTTTGCGGGAGGAGCCTACGAGCAGTACTTC.

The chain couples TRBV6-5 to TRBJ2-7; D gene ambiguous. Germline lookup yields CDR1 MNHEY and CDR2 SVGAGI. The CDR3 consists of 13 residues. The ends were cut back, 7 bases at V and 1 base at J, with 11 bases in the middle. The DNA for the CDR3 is TGTGCCAGCACCCCATTTACTTCCTACGAGCAGTACTTC. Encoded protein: CASTPFTSYEQYF.

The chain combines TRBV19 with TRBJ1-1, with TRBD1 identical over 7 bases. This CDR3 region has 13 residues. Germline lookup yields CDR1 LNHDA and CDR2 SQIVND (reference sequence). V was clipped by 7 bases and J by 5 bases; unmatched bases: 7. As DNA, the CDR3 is TGTGCCAGTAATCTGAGGGGGCTGACTGAAGCTTTCTTT. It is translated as CASNLRGLTEAFF.

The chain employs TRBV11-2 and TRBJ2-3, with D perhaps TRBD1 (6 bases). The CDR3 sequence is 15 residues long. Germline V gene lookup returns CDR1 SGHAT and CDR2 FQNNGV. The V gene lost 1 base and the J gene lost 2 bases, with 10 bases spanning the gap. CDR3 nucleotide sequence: TGTGCCAGCAGCTTAGGGGCAGGGGTCACAGATACGCAGTATTTT. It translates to CASSLGAGVTDTQYF.

DNA for the CDR3: TGCGCCAGCAGCGATAGAGGGCGGCGGGGGGCCTCCTACGAGCAGTACTTC. This sequence encodes CASSDRGRRGASYEQYF. This chain uses TRBV4-3 with TRBJ2-7; 8 positions match TRBD2. This CDR3 region has 17 residues. With 5 bases clipped from V and 0 bases from J, the junction kept 12 bases outside the gene matches. Germline assignment: CDR1 LGHNA and CDR2 YSLEER.

In DNA, the CDR3 is TGTGCCACCAGCAGGGATTGGACAGGGAGCTGGAATGAAAAACTGTTTTTT. As protein: CATSRDWTGSWNEKLFF. V usage is TRBV15 and J usage is TRBJ1-4; 8 bases line up with TRBD1. The CDR3 consists of 17 residues. With 3 bases clipped from V and 5 bases from J, the junction kept 11 bases outside the gene matches. Germline CDR1 reads LNHNV; CDR2 reads YYDKDF (reference sequence).

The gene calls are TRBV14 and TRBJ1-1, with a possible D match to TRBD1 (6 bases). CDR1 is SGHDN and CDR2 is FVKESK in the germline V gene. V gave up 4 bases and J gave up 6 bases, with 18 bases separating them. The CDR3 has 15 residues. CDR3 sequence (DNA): TGTGCCAGCAGCCGAGGTACTTCAAACAGGGCTGAAGCTTTCTTT. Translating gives CASSRGTSNRAEAFF.

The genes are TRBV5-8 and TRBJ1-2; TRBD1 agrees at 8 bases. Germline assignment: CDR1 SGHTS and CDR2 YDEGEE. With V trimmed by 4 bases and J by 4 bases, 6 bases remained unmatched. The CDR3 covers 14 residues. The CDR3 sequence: CASSARTGTYGYTF. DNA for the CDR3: TGTGCCAGCAGCGCACGGACAGGGACCTATGGCTACACCTTC.

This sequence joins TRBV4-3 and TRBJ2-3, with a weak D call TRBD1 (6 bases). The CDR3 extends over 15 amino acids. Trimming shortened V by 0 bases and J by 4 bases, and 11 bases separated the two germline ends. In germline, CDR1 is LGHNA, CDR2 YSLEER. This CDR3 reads CASSQDLAGADTQYF. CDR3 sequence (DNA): TGCGCCAGCAGCCAAGATCTGGCAGGGGCAGATACGCAGTATTTT.

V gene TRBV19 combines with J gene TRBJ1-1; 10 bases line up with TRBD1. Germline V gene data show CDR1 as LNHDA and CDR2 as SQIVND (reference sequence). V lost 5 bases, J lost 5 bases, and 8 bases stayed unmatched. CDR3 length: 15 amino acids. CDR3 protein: CASSFPGTGVTEAFF. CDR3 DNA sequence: TGTGCCAGTAGTTTCCCCGGGACAGGGGTTACTGAAGCTTTCTTT.

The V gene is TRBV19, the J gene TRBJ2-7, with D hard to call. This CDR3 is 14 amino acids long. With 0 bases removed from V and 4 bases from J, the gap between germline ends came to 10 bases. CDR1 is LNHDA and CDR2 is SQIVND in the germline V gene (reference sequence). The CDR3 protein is CASSIESEQYEQYF. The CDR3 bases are TGTGCCAGTAGTATAGAATCAGAACAGTACGAGCAGTACTTC.

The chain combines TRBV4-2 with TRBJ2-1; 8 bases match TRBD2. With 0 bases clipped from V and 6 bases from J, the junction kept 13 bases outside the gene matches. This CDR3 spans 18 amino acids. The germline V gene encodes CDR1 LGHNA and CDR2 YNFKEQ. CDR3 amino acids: CASSQDFVGRASFNEQFF. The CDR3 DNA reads TGTGCCAGCAGCCAAGATTTCGTCGGGAGGGCCTCTTTCAATGAGCAGTTCTTC.

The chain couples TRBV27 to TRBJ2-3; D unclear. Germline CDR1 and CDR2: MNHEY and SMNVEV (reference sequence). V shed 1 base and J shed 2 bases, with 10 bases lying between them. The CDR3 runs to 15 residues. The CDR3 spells CASSLYPAYTDTQYF. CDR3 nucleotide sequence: TGTGCCAGCAGTTTATACCCCGCCTACACAGATACGCAGTATTTT.

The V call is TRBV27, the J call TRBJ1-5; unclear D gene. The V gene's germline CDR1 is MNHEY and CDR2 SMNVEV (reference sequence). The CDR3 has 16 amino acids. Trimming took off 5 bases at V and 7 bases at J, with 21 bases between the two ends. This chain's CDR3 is CASSPGGRTLGQPQHF. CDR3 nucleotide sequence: TGTGCCAGCAGTCCCGGAGGACGGACTTTGGGGCAGCCCCAGCATTTT.